Below are 20 T cell receptor beta chains sequenced from a single sample in a study of shared clonotypes between healthy human individuals. Sequenced by immunoSEQ multiplex PCR; TCRdb stores in-frame clones only, minus some. The sample consists of some 2.1 million clones, 85% to 95% of them appearing once. Sequencing input: naive CD4+ T cells sorted from blood. This sample's subset: CD45RA+ positively selected. All receptors derive from a man between 18 and 35 years old in good health.

The chain has TRBV9 and TRBJ1-2; 7 bases are shared with TRBD1. Germline CDR1 and CDR2: SGDLS and YYNGEE. Germline trimming cut 3 bases from V and 4 bases from J; bases unmatched to any gene: 9. The CDR3 consists of 15 residues. The DNA of the CDR3 is TGTGCCAGCAGCGACGCTAGGGACAGACTCTATGGCTACACCTTC. Its translation: CASSDARDRLYGYTF.

Concerning this clone itself: The sample holds other DNA sequences that translate to the same CDR3. The chain links TRBV18 to TRBJ2-3; D uncertain. Trimming removed 0 bases at V and 6 bases at J, with 7 bases between. CDR3 length equals 13 residues. CDR1 and CDR2 from the germline V gene are KGHSH and LQKENI. CDR3 region: CASSPPSSDTQYF. In DNA, the CDR3 is TGTGCCAGCTCACCACCGTCATCCGATACGCAGTATTTT. The whole variable domain, remainder taken from reference TRBV18 and TRBJ2-3, is NAGVMQNPRHLVRRRGQEARLRCSPMKGHSHVYWYRQLPEEGLKFMVYLQKENIIDESGMPKERFSAEFPKEGPSILRIQQVVRGDSAAYFCASSPPSSDTQYFGPGTRLTVL.

The chain is built from TRBV6-6 and TRBJ2-7, with 7 bases aligning to TRBD2. CDR3 size: 15 residues. Germline trimming cut 6 bases from V and 2 bases from J; bases unmatched to any gene: 10. Per germline, CDR1 MNHNY and CDR2 SVGAGI (reference sequence). In DNA form, the CDR3 reads TGTGCCAGCAGACTTTCAGGCGGGACTACCTACGAGCAGTACTTC. It codes for CASRLSGGTTYEQYF.

The V and J genes are TRBV27 and TRBJ2-5, with a tentative D call TRBD1 (5 bases). The CDR3 is 15 amino acids. Germline CDR1 reads MNHEY; CDR2 reads SMNVEV (reference sequence). The germline V and J ends were trimmed by 5 bases and 3 bases, with 16 bases remaining between them. Here the CDR3 reads CASSTRGSVEETQYF. CDR3 in DNA: TGTGCCAGCAGTACAAGGGGCAGCGTCGAAGAGACCCAGTACTTC.

The chain combines TRBV30 with TRBJ2-1; 11 nucleotides line up with TRBD1. Germline V gene data show CDR1 as GTSNPN and CDR2 as SVGIG (reference sequence). V was clipped by 7 bases and J by 0 bases; unmatched bases: 5. This CDR3 is 15 amino acids long. DNA for the CDR3: TGTGCCTCGGACAGGGGGCTAAGCTCCTACAATGAGCAGTTCTTC. It specifies CASDRGLSSYNEQFF.

The gene calls are TRBV5-4 and TRBJ2-7, with TRBD2 identical over 11 bases. The CDR3 contains 15 residues. Losses at the gene ends were 3 bases for V and 4 bases for J; bases not matched to a gene: 6. The germline CDR1 and CDR2 sequences are SGHNT and YYREEE (reference sequence). The CDR3 DNA follows: TGTGCCAGCAGCTCCCCGGGACTAGCGGTATACGAGCAGTACTTC. Translating gives CASSSPGLAVYEQYF.

The chain couples TRBV6-1 to TRBJ2-3; maybe TRBD2 (5 bases). The germline V gene encodes CDR1 MNHNS and CDR2 SASEGT. This CDR3 comprises 14 residues. Trimming pared 3 bases from V and 5 bases from J, leaving 12 bases between. CDR3 nucleotide sequence: TGTGCCAGCAGTGAGTCCCTGGCGGGAGATACGCAGTATTTT. Its translation: CASSESLAGDTQYF.

The genes are TRBV10-3 and TRBJ1-1; D is unresolved. Looked up from germline, CDR1 is ENHRY and CDR2 is SYGVKD. V gave up 9 bases and J gave up 4 bases, with 18 bases separating them. The length of the CDR3 is 14 residues. CDR3 in amino acids: CAITGGDWSTEAFF. As DNA, the CDR3 is TGTGCCATTACCGGCGGGGATTGGAGCACTGAAGCTTTCTTT.

The chain is built from TRBV7-2 and TRBJ2-7; 8 nucleotides match TRBD2. Germline CDR1 and CDR2: SGHTA and FQGNSA. The CDR3 runs to 15 residues. The ends lost 6 bases at V and 0 bases at J; junction bases unmatched: 7. The CDR3 DNA is TGTGCCAGCAGGGAGATGAGCGGGAGCTCCTACGAGCAGTACTTC. This sequence encodes CASREMSGSSYEQYF. Filled out from reference TRBV7-2 and TRBJ2-7, the complete variable domain reads GAGVSQSPSNKVTEKGKDVELRCDPISGHTALYWYRQSLGQGLEFLIYFQGNSAPDKSGLPSDRFSAERTGGSVSTLTIQRTQQEDSAVYLCASREMSGSSYEQYFGPGTRLTVT.

The chain couples TRBV28 to TRBJ1-2; perhaps TRBD1 as D (5 bases). V dropped 4 bases and J dropped 2 bases, with 14 bases sitting between them. Germline V lookup: CDR1 MDHEN, CDR2 SYDVKM. The CDR3 contains 15 residues. The CDR3 loop reads CASSSQGIGNYGYTF. The CDR3, as DNA: TGTGCCAGCAGTTCCCAGGGTATTGGAAACTATGGCTACACCTTC.

The V gene is TRBV5-4, the J gene TRBJ2-3; D perhaps matches TRBD2 (6 bases). V was clipped by 4 bases and J by 5 bases, with 20 bases between them. This CDR3 contains 16 residues. Germline V CDR1 and CDR2: SGHNT, YYREEE (reference sequence). CDR3 residues: CASSAGPLAPEDTQYF. The DNA of the CDR3 is TGTGCCAGCAGCGCGGGACCGCTAGCCCCCGAAGATACGCAGTATTTT.

The chain is built from TRBV6-1 and TRBJ1-3; unclear D gene. CDR3 length: 12 residues. V dropped 6 bases and J dropped 5 bases, with 8 bases sitting between them. In germline, CDR1 is MNHNS, CDR2 SASEGT. The DNA of the CDR3 is TGTGCCAGCAGACAAGGCCGAAACACCATATATTTT. Translation: CASRQGRNTIYF.

V is TRBV27 and J is TRBJ2-3; 13 nucleotides align to TRBD2. This CDR3 region has 16 residues. The V segment lost 6 bases and the J segment 3 bases; nucleotides outside the gene matches: 6. Germline assignment: CDR1 MNHEY and CDR2 SMNVEV (reference sequence). The CDR3 nucleotides are TGTGCCAGCAGCCATAAACTAGCGGGAGGGACAGATACGCAGTATTTT. It is translated as CASSHKLAGGTDTQYF.

This clone came up once. This chain links TRBV2 with TRBJ1-2, with D unresolved. CDR3 length equals 14 residues. The V end lost 2 bases, the J end lost 7 bases, and 14 bases lay between the germline ends. Looked up from germline, CDR1 is SNHLY and CDR2 is FYNNEI. CDR3 region: CASSESALAGGYTF. For the CDR3, the DNA is TGTGCCAGCAGTGAATCTGCACTTGCCGGTGGCTACACCTTC.

The chain is built from TRBV2 and TRBJ1-4; D uncertain. The CDR3 covers 13 residues. V lost 4 bases and J 2 bases, leaving 5 bases between the germline ends. The germline V gene has CDR1 SNHLY and CDR2 FYNNEI. The CDR3 spells CASSARTNEKLFF. In DNA, the CDR3 is TGTGCCAGCAGTGCACGGACTAATGAAAAACTGTTTTTT.

This clone showed up just once. This sequence joins TRBV18 and TRBJ1-6; D not resolved. V shed 5 bases and J shed 6 bases, with 14 bases lying between them. This CDR3 is 15 amino acids long. Germline CDR1 and CDR2: KGHSH and LQKENI. Here the CDR3 reads CASSVQREGNSPLHF. The CDR3 DNA reads TGTGCCAGCTCAGTACAGAGGGAAGGTAATTCACCCCTCCACTTT.

This chain uses TRBV7-9 with TRBJ2-3; D is possibly TRBD1 or TRBD2 (5 bases each). Germline V gene sequence: CDR1 SEHNR, CDR2 FQNEAQ (reference sequence). With 1 base removed from V and 1 base from J, the gap between germline ends came to 9 bases. The CDR3 is 15 amino acids. CDR3 region: CASSLEGRGTDTQYF. Here the CDR3 DNA reads TGTGCCAGCAGCTTAGAGGGGCGGGGCACAGATACGCAGTATTTT.

The chain is built from TRBV2 and TRBJ2-3; perhaps TRBD1 as D (6 bases). V lost 6 bases and J lost 0, with 13 bases in between. The germline gives CDR1 SNHLY, CDR2 FYNNEI. The CDR3 is made up of 15 amino acids. The CDR3 nucleotides are TGTGCCAGCAGATCCGACAGGCCGAGCACAGATACGCAGTATTTT. It is translated as CASRSDRPSTDTQYF.

In its sample, this clone was seen a few times. A much larger clone lies one base from this, so it may be a read error. The same CDR3 is also encoded by other DNA sequences in this sample. The chain has TRBV7-9 and TRBJ2-5; no firm D call. The CDR3 sequence is 11 residues long. Germline V gene data show CDR1 as SEHNR and CDR2 as FQNEAQ (reference sequence). V lost 4 bases and J lost 1, with 1 base in between. CDR3 nucleotides: TGTGCCAGCAGCTCCCAAGAGACCCAGTACTTC. This sequence encodes CASSSQETQYF.

The V call is TRBV18, the J call TRBJ1-2, with D perhaps matching TRBD1 (6 bases). Deletions cut 0 bases from V and 4 bases from J, with 12 bases between. Per the germline V gene, CDR1 is KGHSH and CDR2 is LQKENI. The CDR3 length is 15 residues. The CDR3 DNA follows: TGTGCCAGCTCACCACCGGGGGGCTCGGGCTATGGCTACACCTTC. Translated: CASSPPGGSGYGYTF.